This section outlines one T cell receptor (beta chain) sequence together with its context. Its antigen is not identified. Total RNA input per TCR library was around 3,500 ng. Each UMI, carrying a 6-nucleotide sample barcode, came from template switching. TCRdb re-called the 5' RACE reads and shows each CDR3 protein once, DNA omitted. This listing includes 120,000 to 150,000 distinct CDR3 sequences. This CDR3 has 13 residues. Germline V gene lookup returns CDR1 KGHSH and CDR2 LQKENI. The sample is drawn from a study of monozygotic twins with inflammatory bowel disease. Study-wide results and caveats: Any single strong signal or clonotype tied to IBD lacked support. People with IBD had fewer clonotypes in common with others than healthy twins did, especially with disease activity.

The chain has TRBV18 and TRBJ1-3. The TCR comes from a human donor with ulcerative colitis or Crohn's disease, or a healthy co-twin of an affected twin (not recorded which). Input material: blood. The CDR3 region is CASSPQGSNTIYF.